A selection of T cell receptor beta chains follows, all from one sample in a study of cytomegalovirus exposure and HLA in healthy donors. Profiled with immunoSEQ multiplex PCR; TCRdb holds only in-frame clones, not every one. The sample includes more than 100,000 clones, around 80% of them seen just once. The sequenced material came from PBMCs. The source is a female donor in good health and CMV-seropositive. Each CDR3 is given with its conserved first and last residue. The D gene is left open where the match is weak. Not every row has a clone size; where given, it reads once, few, many or a size class.

j_call | d_call | v_call | clone_size | cdr3_nt | cdr3_aa
TRBJ2-5 | TRBD2 | TRBV19 | . | TGTGCCAGTAGTTTCTCTAGCGGGGGGCTCAAAGAGACCCAGTACTTC | CASSFSSGGLKETQYF
TRBJ2-7 | . | TRBV20-1 | . | TGCAGTGCTAGAACAGGTTACGAGCAGTACTTC | CSARTGYEQYF
TRBJ1-2 | . | TRBV6-6 | few | TGTGCCAGCAGCGCCAGTTACAACTATGGCTACACCTTC | CASSASYNYGYTF
TRBJ1-1 | . | TRBV7-9 | . | TGTGCCAGCAGCTTATTCATAGGGGGAGCTTTCTTT | CASSLFIGGAFF
TRBJ2-2 | . | TRBV9 | . | TGTGCCAGCAGCTCCATGACAGTGAACACCGGGGAGCTGTTTTTT | CASSSMTVNTGELFF
TRBJ2-5 | TRBD2 | TRBV30 | . | TGTGCCTGGTCAGCGGGGGGAGAGACCCAGTACTTC | CAWSAGGETQYF
TRBJ1-1 | . | TRBV18 | few | TGTGCCAGCTCACCGAGCACGGTGAACACTGAAGCTTTCTTT | CASSPSTVNTEAFF
TRBJ1-1 | TRBD1 | TRBV10-2 | . | TGCGCCAGCGGACAGGGTCGGAACACTGAAGCTTTCTTT | CASGQGRNTEAFF
TRBJ2-2 | TRBD2 | TRBV27 | . | TGTGCCAGCACCCATCTAGCGGTGAACACCGGGGAGCTGTTTTTT | CASTHLAVNTGELFF
TRBJ2-3 | . | TRBV11-2 | . | TGTGCCAGCAGCTCCTTGAGCGATTTCACAGATACGCAGTATTTT | CASSSLSDFTDTQYF
TRBJ1-6 | . | TRBV4-1 | . | TGCGCCAGCAGCCAAGATCCCGGGTTCTATAATTCACCCCCCCACTTT | CASSQDPGFYNSPPHF
TRBJ1-6 | TRBD1 | TRBV10-3 | once | TGTGCCATCAGCCGGAGCGGACAGGAGAGCTCCTATAATTCACCCCTCCACTTT | CAISRSGQESSYNSPLHF
TRBJ2-3 | TRBD2 | TRBV9 | . | TGTGCCAGCAGCGTAGTAGCTAGCGGGGGGGCGGGCACAGATACGCAGTATTTT | CASSVVASGGAGTDTQYF
TRBJ1-5 | TRBD1 | TRBV30 | once | TGTGCCTGGGGGACAGGGGGAAATCAGCCCCAGCATTTT | CAWGTGGNQPQHF
TRBJ1-2 | . | TRBV4-1 | . | TGCGCCAGCAGCCAAGGGGGGGGATGGACGGGCTACACCTTC | CASSQGGGWTGYTF
TRBJ2-7 | . | TRBV5-6 | . | TGTGCCAGCAGCTCCATCCTAGACAGGACCTACGAGCAGTACTTC | CASSSILDRTYEQYF
TRBJ2-5 | . | TRBV30 | . | TGTGCCTGGAAAGGAGCGGAAGAGACCCAGTACTTC | CAWKGAEETQYF
TRBJ1-5 | TRBD1 | TRBV6-1 | . | TGTGCCAGCAGTGACTACAGGGGTCAGCCCCAGCATTTT | CASSDYRGQPQHF
TRBJ2-7 | TRBD2 | TRBV19 | . | TGTGCCAGTAGTATATCGGGACTACTCTACGAGCAGTACTTC | CASSISGLLYEQYF
TRBJ1-2 | . | TRBV7-2 | . | TGTGCCAGCAGCTTGGACAGAGCTAACTATGGCTACACCTTC | CASSLDRANYGYTF
TRBJ2-1 | . | TRBV5-1 | . | TGCGCCAGCAGCTTGGGTCAGTACAATGAGCAGTTCTTC | CASSLGQYNEQFF
TRBJ1-4 | TRBD1 | TRBV19 | . | TGTGCCAGTAGGGACCCGGGACAGGCTAATGAAAAACTGTTTTTT | CASRDPGQANEKLFF
TRBJ1-2 | TRBD1 | TRBV9 | . | TGTGCCAGCAGCGTAGGTTTGGGGACAGCCCCGTCCTATTTCTACACCTTC | CASSVGLGTAPSYFYTF
TRBJ1-5 | TRBD1 | TRBV6-6 | . | TGTGCCAGCAGCCAAGACAGGGCGGGCAATCAGCCCCAGCATTTT | CASSQDRAGNQPQHF
TRBJ2-3 | . | TRBV5-6 | . | TGTGCCAGCAGCCGATTTCTAGAGTCATCGGCAGATACGCAGTATTTT | CASSRFLESSADTQYF
TRBJ2-1 | . | TRBV4-2 | once | TGTGCCAGCAGCCAAGACAGTCACAATGAGCAGTTCTTC | CASSQDSHNEQFF
TRBJ1-6 | . | TRBV27 | . | TGTGCCAGCGGGACACGTGATAATTCACCCCTCCACTTT | CASGTRDNSPLHF
TRBJ2-2 | TRBD1 | TRBV7-6 | . | TGTGCCAGCAGCGGAGAGGGACAGTTGGGCGGGGAGCTGTTTTTT | CASSGEGQLGGELFF
TRBJ2-7 | . | TRBV2 | . | TGTGCCAGCAGTTACAGGAACCACTACGAGCAGTACTTC | CASSYRNHYEQYF
TRBJ2-1 | TRBD2 | TRBV28 | once | TGTGCCAGCAGGGATGCGACTAGCGGGTATGGTGAGCAGTTCTTC | CASRDATSGYGEQFF
TRBJ1-3 | . | TRBV19 | . | TGTGCCAGTACTAGAGGGCAGGGACTTTCTGGAAACACCATATATTTT | CASTRGQGLSGNTIYF
TRBJ2-7 | . | TRBV19 | . | TGTGCCAGTAATCCGGGTGGGGGGGCCGAGCAGTACTTC | CASNPGGGAEQYF
TRBJ1-2 | TRBD1 | TRBV29-1 | . | TGCAGCGTCAGGGACAGGTCACGGGATGGCTACACCTTC | CSVRDRSRDGYTF
TRBJ1-1 | . | TRBV30 | few | TGTGCCTGGGATCCGGGACACCAGAACACTGAAGCTTTCTTT | CAWDPGHQNTEAFF
TRBJ2-2 | . | TRBV10-3 | . | TGTGCCATCAGTGCGGAGTCACCGTCCACCGGGGAGCTGTTTTTT | CAISAESPSTGELFF
TRBJ2-7 | TRBD2 | TRBV7-8 | . | TGTGCCAGCAGCTTTATATCGGTCCCCGGACTAGCGGGGGGGACCTACGAGCAGTACTTC | CASSFISVPGLAGGTYEQYF
TRBJ2-3 | . | TRBV10-3 | . | TGTGCCATCAGTGCATCAGGGACAGATACGCAGTATTTT | CAISASGTDTQYF